The present TCR beta chain was sequenced within a study of blood T cell repertoires in COVID-19. In the study overall: Samples came from the United States, Italy and Spain, spanning acute and convalescent COVID-19.

Germline V gene lookup returns CDR1 SGHRS and CDR2 YFSETQ. The CDR3 spans 14 residues. V lost 4 bases and J lost 3, with 12 bases in between. The protocol was immunoSEQ multiplex PCR, while the TCRdb copy is restricted to in-frame clones and leaves out a portion. The repertoire includes about 280,000 clones, roughly 87% of them detected once, and 2% to 2.5% sits in the top ten. This rearrangement joins TRBV5-1 to TRBJ2-3; D might be TRBD1 (6 bases). Sequencing was carried out using peripheral blood. The clonotype comes from a woman aged 45-60 years who had recovered from COVID-19. The CDR3 DNA sequence: TGCGCCAGCAGCCTAGACAGGTTAACAGATACGCAGTATTTT. This sequence encodes CASSLDRLTDTQYF.